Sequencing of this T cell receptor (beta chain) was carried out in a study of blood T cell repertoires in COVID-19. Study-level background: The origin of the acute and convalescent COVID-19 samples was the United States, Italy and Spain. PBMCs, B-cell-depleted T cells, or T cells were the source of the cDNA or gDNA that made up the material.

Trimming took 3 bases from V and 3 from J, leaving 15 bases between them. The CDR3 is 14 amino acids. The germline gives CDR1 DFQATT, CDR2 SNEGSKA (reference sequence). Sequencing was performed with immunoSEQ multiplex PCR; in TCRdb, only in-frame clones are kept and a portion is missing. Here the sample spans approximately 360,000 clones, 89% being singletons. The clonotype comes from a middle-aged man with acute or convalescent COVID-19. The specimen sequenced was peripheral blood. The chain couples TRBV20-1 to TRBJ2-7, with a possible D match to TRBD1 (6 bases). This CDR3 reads CSASWQGRYYEQYF. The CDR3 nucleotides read TGCAGTGCTAGTTGGCAGGGGAGATACTACGAGCAGTACTTC.